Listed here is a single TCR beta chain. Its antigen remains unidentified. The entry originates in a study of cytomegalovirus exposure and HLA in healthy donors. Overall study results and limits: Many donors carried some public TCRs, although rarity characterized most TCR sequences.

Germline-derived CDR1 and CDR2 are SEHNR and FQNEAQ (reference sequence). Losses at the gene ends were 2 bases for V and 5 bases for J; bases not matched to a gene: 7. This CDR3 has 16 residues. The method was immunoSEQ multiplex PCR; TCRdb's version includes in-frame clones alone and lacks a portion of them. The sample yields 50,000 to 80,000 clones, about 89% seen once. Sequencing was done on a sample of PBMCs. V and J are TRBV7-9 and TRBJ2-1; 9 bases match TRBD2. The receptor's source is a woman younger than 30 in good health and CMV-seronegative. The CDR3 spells CASSLTPRLADNEQFF. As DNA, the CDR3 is TGTGCCAGCAGCTTAACTCCGAGACTAGCGGACAATGAGCAGTTCTTC.